This T cell receptor (beta chain) was recovered during a study of cytotoxic CD8 clonotypes in ibrutinib-treated CLL. About the study: Within the patient group, roughly 11 were relapsed/refractory and some 14 treatment-naive, and around 17 were IGHV unmutated. Collecting the response samples happened after a median 12 months of treatment, with a range of 6 to 36.

The junction had 12 bases not matched to a gene; V was cut back by 6 bases and J by 7 bases. The CDR3 is 16 amino acids. Looked up from germline, CDR1 is MNHNY and CDR2 is SVGAGI (reference sequence). As to this clone: The antigen is undetermined.

Study-wide findings and caveats: Increased clonality at ibrutinib response gave way to a return toward baseline at progression.

Generated by immunoSEQ multiplex PCR, the TCRdb table keeps only in-frame clones and is missing some. The sample includes 200,000 to 250,000 clones, roughly three quarters of them seen just once. The sequenced sample was PBMCs, obtained after 12 months of ibrutinib treatment. The TCR was taken from a human donor with chronic lymphocytic leukemia. The V call is TRBV6-6, the J call TRBJ2-1; 10 nucleotides align to TRBD1. The CDR3 DNA sequence: TGTGCCAGCAGCGATTATGGGGGACAGGGGAGGAATGAGCAGTTCTTC. Translating it yields CASSDYGGQGRNEQFF.